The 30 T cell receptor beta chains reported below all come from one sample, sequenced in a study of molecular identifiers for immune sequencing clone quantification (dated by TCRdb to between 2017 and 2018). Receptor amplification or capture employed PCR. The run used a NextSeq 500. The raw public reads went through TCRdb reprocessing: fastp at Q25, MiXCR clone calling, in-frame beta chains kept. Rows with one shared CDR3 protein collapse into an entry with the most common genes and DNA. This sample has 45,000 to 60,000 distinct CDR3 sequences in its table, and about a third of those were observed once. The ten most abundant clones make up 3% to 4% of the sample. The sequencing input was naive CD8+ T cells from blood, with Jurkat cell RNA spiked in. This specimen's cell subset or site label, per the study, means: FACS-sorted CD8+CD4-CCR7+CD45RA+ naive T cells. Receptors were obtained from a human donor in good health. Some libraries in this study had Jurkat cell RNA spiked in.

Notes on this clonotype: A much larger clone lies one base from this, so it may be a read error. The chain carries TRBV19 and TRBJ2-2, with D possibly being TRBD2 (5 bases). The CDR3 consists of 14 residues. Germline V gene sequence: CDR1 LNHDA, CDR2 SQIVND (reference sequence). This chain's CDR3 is CASSEVSNTGELLF. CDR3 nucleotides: TGTGCCAGTAGCGAGGTATCGAACACCGGGGAGCTGCTTTTT.

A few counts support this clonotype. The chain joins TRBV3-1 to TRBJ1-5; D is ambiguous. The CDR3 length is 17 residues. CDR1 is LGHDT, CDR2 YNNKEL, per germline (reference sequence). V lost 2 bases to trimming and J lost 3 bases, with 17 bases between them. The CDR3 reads CASSQFPPSDLNQPQHF. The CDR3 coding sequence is TGTGCCAGCAGCCAATTTCCCCCCTCAGACCTCAATCAGCCCCAGCATTTT.

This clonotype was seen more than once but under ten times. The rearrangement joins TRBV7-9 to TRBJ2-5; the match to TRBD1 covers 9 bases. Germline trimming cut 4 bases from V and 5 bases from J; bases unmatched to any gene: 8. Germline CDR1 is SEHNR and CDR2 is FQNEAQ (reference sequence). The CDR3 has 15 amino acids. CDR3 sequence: CASSSRDRDLETQYF. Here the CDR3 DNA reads TGTGCCAGCAGCTCAAGGGACAGGGACTTGGAGACCCAGTACTTC.

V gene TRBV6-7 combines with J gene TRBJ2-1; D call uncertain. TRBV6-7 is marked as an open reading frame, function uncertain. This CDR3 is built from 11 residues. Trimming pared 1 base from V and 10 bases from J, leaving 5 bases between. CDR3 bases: TGTGCCAGCAGTTACTGGCAGGAGCAGTTCTTC. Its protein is CASSYWQEQFF.

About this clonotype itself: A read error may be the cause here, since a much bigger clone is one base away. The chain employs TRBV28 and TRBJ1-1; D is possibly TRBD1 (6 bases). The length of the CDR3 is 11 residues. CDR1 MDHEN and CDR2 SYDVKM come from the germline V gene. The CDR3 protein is CASRGQTDAFF. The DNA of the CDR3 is TGTGCCAGCAGAGGACAGACTGATGCTTTCTTT.

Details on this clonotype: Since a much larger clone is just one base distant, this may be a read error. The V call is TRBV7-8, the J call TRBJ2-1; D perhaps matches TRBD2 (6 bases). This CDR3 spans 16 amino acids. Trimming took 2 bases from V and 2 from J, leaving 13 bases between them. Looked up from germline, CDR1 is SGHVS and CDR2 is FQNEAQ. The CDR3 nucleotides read TGTGCCAGCAGCTTATGTTCGGGGGTTCCCTACAATGAGCAGTTCTTC. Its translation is CASSLCSGVPYNEQFF.

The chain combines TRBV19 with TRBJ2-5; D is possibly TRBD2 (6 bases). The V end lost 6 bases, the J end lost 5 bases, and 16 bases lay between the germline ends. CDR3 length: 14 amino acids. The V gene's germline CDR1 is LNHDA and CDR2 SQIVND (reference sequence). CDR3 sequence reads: CASSPDAGLETQYF. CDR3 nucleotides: TGTGCCAGTAGCCCCGACGCGGGGTTGGAGACCCAGTACTTC.

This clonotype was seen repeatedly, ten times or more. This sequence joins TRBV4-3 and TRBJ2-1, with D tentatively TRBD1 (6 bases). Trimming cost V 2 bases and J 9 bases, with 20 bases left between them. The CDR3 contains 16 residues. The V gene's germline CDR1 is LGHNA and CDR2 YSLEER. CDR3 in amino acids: CASSQLQGSLLSEQFF. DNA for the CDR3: TGCGCCAGCAGCCAACTACAGGGTTCCCTTTTGAGTGAGCAGTTCTTC.

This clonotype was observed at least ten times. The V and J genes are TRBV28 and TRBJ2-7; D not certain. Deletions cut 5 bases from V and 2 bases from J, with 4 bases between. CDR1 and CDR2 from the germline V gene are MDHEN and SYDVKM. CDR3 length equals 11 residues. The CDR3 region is CASSHAYEQYF. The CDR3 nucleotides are TGTGCCAGCAGTCATGCCTACGAGCAGTACTTC.

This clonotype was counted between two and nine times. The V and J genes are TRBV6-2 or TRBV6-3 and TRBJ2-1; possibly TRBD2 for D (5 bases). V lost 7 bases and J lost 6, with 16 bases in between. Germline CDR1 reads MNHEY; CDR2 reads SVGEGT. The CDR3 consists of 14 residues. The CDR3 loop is CASTGLSSGNEQFF. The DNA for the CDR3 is TGTGCCAGCACCGGACTCTCCTCCGGCAATGAGCAGTTCTTC.

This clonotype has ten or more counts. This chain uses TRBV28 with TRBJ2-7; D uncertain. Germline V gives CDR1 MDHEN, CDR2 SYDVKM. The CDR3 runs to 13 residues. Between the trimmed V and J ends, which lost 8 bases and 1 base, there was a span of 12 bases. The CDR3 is CASESWGSYEQYF. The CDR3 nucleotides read TGTGCCAGCGAATCTTGGGGTTCCTACGAGCAGTACTTC.

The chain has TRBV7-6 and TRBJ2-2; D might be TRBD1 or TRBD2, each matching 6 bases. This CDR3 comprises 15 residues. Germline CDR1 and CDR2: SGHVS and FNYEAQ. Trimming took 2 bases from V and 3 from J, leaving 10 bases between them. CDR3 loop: CASSLWGADTGELFF. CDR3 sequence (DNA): TGTGCCAGCAGCTTATGGGGGGCGGACACCGGGGAGCTGTTTTTT.

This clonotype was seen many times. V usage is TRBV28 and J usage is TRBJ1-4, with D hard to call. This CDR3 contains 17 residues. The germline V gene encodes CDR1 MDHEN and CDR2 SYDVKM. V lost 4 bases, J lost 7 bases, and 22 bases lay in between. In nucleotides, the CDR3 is TGTGCCAGCAGTTGGCTGGGAGTCCAGCCTGGAGTTGAAAAACTGTTTTTT. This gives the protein CASSWLGVQPGVEKLFF.

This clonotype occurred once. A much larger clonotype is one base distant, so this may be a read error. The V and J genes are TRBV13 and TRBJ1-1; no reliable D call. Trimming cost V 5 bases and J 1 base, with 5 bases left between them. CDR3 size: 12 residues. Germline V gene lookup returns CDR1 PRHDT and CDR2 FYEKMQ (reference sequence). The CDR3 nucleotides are TGTGCCAGCAGCCCCGCGAACACTGAAGCTTTCTTT. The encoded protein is CASSPANTEAFF.

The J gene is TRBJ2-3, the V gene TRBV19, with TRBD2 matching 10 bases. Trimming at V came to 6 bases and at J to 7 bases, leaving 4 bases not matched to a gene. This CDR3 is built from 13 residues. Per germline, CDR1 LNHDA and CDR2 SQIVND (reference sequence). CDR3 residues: CASSRTSGNTQYF. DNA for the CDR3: TGTGCCAGTAGCCGAACTAGCGGGAATACGCAGTATTTT.

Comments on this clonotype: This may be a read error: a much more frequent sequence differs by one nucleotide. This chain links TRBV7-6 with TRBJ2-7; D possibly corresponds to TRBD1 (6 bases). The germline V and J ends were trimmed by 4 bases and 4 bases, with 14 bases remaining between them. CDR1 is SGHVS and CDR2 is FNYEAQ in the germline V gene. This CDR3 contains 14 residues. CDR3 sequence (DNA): TGTGCCAGCAGCTGGGCAGGGGCCGGGTACGAGCAGTACTTC. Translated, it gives CASSWAGAGYEQYF.

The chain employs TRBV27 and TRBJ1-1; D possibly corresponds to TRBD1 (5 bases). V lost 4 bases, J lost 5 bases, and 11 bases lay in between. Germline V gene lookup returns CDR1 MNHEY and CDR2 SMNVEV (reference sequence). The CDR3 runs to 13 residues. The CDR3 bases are TGTGCCAGCAGTTGGACAACCGGGACTGAAGCTTTCTTT. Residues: CASSWTTGTEAFF.

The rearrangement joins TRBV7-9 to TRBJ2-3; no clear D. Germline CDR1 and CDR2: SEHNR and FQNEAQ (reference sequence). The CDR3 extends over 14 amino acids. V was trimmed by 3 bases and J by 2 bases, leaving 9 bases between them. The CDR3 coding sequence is TGTGCCAGCAGCTTGGGCACCTCCACAGATACGCAGTATTTT. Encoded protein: CASSLGTSTDTQYF.

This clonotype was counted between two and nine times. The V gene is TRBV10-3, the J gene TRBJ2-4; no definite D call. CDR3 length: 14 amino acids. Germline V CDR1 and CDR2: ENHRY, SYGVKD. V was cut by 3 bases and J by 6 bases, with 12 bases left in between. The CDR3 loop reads CAISEDMMTNIQYF. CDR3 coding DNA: TGTGCCATCAGTGAAGATATGATGACAAACATTCAGTACTTC.

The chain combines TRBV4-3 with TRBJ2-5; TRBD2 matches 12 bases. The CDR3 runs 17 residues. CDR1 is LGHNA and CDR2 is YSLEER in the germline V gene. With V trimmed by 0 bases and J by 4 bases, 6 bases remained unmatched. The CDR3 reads CASSQEGGLAGGETQYF. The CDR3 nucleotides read TGCGCCAGCAGCCAAGAAGGGGGACTAGCGGGCGGAGAGACCCAGTACTTC.

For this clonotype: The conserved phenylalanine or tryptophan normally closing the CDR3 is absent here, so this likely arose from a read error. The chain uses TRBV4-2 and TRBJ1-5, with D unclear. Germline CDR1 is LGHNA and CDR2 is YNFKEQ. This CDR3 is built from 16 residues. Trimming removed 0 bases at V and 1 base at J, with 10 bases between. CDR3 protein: CASSQDPAASNQPQHY. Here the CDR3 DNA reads TGTGCCAGCAGCCAAGATCCGGCAGCGAGCAATCAGCCCCAGCATTAT.

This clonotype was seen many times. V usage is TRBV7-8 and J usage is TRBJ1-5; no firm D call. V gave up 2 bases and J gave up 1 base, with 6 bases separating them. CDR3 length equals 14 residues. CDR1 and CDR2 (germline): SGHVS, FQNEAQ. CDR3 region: CASSLWQSNQPQHF. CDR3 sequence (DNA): TGTGCCAGCAGCTTATGGCAGAGCAATCAGCCCCAGCATTTT.

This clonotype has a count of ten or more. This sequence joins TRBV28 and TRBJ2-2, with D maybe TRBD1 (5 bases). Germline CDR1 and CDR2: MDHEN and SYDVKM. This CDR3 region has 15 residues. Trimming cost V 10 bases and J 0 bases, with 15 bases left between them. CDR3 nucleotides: TGTGCCACCATGGTTGACAGAACGAACACCGGGGAGCTGTTTTTT. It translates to CATMVDRTNTGELFF.

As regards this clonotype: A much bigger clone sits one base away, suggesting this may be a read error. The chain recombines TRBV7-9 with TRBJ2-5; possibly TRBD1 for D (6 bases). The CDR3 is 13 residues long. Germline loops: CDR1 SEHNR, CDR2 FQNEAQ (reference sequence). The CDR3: CASSADSQETHYF. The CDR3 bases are TGTGCCAGCAGCGCGGACAGCCAAGAGACCCACTACTTC.

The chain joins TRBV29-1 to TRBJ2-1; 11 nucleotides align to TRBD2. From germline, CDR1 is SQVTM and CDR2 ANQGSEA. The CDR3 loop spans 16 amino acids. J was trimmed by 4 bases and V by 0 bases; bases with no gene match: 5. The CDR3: CSVEDPGLAVYNEQFF. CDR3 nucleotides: TGCAGCGTTGAAGATCCGGGACTAGCGGTATACAATGAGCAGTTCTTC.

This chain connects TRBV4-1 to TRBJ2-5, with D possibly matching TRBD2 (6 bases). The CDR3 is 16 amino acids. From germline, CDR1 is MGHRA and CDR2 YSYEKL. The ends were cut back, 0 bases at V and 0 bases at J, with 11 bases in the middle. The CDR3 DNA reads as TGCGCCAGCAGCCAAGATTCGGGAGTTTACCAAGAGACCCAGTACTTC. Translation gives CASSQDSGVYQETQYF.

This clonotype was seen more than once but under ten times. As DNA, the CDR3 is TGTGCCAGCACCCGCGGGATGGGTACCGGGGAGCTGTTTTTT. Protein product: CASTRGMGTGELFF. The V gene is TRBV28, the J gene TRBJ2-2; D may be TRBD2 (6 bases). The ends were cut back, 7 bases at V and 5 bases at J, with 14 bases in the middle. Germline V gene lookup returns CDR1 MDHEN and CDR2 SYDVKM. There are 14 residues in the CDR3.

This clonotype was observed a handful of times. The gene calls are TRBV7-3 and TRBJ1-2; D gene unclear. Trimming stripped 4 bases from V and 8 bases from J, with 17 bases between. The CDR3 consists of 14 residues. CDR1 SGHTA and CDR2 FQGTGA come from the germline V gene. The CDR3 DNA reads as TGTGCCAGCAGCTCGGAACTTTTACCCGGCGGCTACACCTTC. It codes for CASSSELLPGGYTF.

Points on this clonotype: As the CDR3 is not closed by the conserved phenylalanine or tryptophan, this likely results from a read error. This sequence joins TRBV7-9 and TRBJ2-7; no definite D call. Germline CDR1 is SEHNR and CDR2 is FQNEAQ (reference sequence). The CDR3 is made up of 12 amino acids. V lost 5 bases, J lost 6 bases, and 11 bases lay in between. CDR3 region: CASSIGTGEQYI. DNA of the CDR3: TGTGCCAGCAGCATAGGCACGGGCGAGCAGTACATC.

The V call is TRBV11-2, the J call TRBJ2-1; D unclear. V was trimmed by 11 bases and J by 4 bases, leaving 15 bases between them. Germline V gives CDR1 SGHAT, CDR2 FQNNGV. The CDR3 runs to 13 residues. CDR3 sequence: CALRGGAYNEQFF. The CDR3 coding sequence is TGTGCCCTCCGAGGCGGCGCATACAATGAGCAGTTCTTC.